This T cell receptor beta chain stems from a study of OX40 agonist ivuxolimab in advanced cancers. Study-level background: Patients with hepatocellular carcinoma, melanoma, renal cell or head and neck cancer made up the dose-escalation patients. Whole-study results and caveats: CD4+ and CD8+ blood T cells expanded clonally by week 6 at 0.1 to 3.0 mg/kg. At 0.1-3.0 mg/kg, partial responders had clonal expansion among the lowest observed.

Profiling relied on immunoSEQ multiplex PCR, and the TCRdb table lists in-frame clones only, not all of them. The table has roughly 81,000 clones, 90% to 95% seen once. This clone was counted a single time. Its cognate antigen is unknown. The V gene end was trimmed by 4 bases and the J gene end by 3 bases; junction bases not matched to a gene: 9. The CDR3 sequence is 15 residues long. From germline, CDR1 is SGHKS and CDR2 YYEKEE (reference sequence). Sequenced material: CD4+ or CD8+ T cells sorted from blood, taken in a trial of the OX40 agonist ivuxolimab. J is TRBJ2-7 and V is TRBV5-5; 8 bases match TRBD1. The sequence derives from an adult with an advanced solid tumor such as melanoma, head and neck, liver or kidney cancer. Written as DNA, the CDR3 is TGTGCCAGCAGCCTCCCGGGACAGGAGGGCTACGAGCAGTACTTC. It is translated as CASSLPGQEGYEQYF.